This T cell receptor beta chain was captured in a study of beta chain features in type 1 diabetes. Study background: The study examined about 100 million sorted cells across all samples.

All of the isolated RNA was reverse transcribed, so expressed TCRB transcripts were sequenced. The protocol was immunoSEQ multiplex PCR, while the TCRdb copy is restricted to in-frame clones and leaves out a portion. The sample holds 130,000 to 150,000 clones; under 60% are singletons and the top ten take around 0.45%. Study findings and constraints: More deletions and fewer insertions at VDJ junctions were seen in type 1 diabetes patients. Whether HLA type influences TCRB rearrangement remained unresolved here.

CDR1 and CDR2 (germline): GTSNPN, SVGIG (reference sequence). CDR3 length: 15 residues. With 3 bases removed from V and 2 bases from J, the gap between germline ends came to 17 bases. For this clone: Its antigen is still unknown.

The sequencing sample was made of Tregs from blood. The chain recombines TRBV30 with TRBJ2-7; D not resolved. The sequence came from a man between 18 and 35 years old in good health. The CDR3 DNA follows: TGTGCCTGGAGCGATAAGACACGCGCTACCTACGAGCAGTACTTC. This codes for CAWSDKTRATYEQYF. Looking up the rest from reference TRBV30 and TRBJ2-7 gives the full variable domain: SQTIHQWPATLVQPVGSPLSLECTVEGTSNPNLYWYRQAAGRGLQLLFYSVGIGQISSEVPQNLSASRPQDRQFILSSKKLLLSDSGFYLCAWSDKTRATYEQYFGPGTRLTVT.